This T cell receptor (beta chain) was captured by sequencing in a study of identical twins. It was template switching that added a universal primer site, and there were unique molecular identifiers on the cDNA. A single record per CDR3 protein comes from TCRdb applying MiXCR to the 5' RACE reads. The sample consists of about 890,000 distinct CDR3 sequences, 9% to 15% of them appearing once. Germline V gene data show CDR1 as LGHDT and CDR2 as YNNKEL (reference sequence). V was clipped by 3 bases and J by 4 bases; unmatched bases: 10. This CDR3 spans 17 amino acids. This clonotype was observed at least ten times. All of the donors were Caucasians in good health. The same sample was also used in a study of yellow fever vaccine responses in identical twins. That report notes: After vaccination, twins' T cell response reportedly seemed partly convergent, partly personalized.

The sequenced sample was PBMCs. The TCR sequence derives from a woman between 18 and 30 years old in good health. V usage is TRBV3-1 and J usage is TRBJ2-5; 11 positions match TRBD1. CDR3 amino acids: CASSHPRTGGVGETQYF. The CDR3 DNA reads as TGTGCCAGCAGCCACCCAAGGACAGGGGGCGTTGGAGAGACCCAGTACTTC.